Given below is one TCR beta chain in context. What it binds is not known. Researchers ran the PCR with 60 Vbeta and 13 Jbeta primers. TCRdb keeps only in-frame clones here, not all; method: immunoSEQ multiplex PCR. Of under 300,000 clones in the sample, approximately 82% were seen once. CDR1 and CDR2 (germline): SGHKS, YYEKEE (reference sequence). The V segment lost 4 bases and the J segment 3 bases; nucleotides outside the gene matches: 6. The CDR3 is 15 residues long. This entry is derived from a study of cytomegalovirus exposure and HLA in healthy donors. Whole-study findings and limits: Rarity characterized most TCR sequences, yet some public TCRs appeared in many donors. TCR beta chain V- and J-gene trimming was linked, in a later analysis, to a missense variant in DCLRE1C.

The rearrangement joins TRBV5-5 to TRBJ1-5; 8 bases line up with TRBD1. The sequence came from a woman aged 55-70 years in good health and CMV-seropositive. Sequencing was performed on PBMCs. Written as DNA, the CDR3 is TGTGCCAGCAGCCCTACGGGACAGGTCAATCAGCCCCAGCATTTT. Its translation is CASSPTGQVNQPQHF.